This T cell receptor (beta chain) was documented in a study of blood T cell repertoires in COVID-19. The wider study: T cells, B-cell-depleted T cells, or PBMCs supplied cDNA or gDNA.

V was clipped by 1 base and J by 6 bases; unmatched bases: 5. The germline V gene has CDR1 SGHTA and CDR2 FQGNSA. The CDR3 totals 16 residues. Libraries were prepared by immunoSEQ multiplex PCR; TCRdb keeps only in-frame clonotypes and omits some of them. The data contain about 76,000 clones, 75% to 90% of them singletons. The receptor comes from a human donor in a cohort sampled during active COVID-19. The source material was peripheral blood. The chain recombines TRBV7-2 with TRBJ2-1; 11 bases match TRBD2. The CDR3 is CASSLGVAGGLNEQFF. DNA for the CDR3: TGTGCCAGCAGCTTAGGTGTAGCGGGGGGGCTCAATGAGCAGTTCTTC.